This TCR beta chain was retrieved from a study of blood T cell repertoires in COVID-19. Method: immunoSEQ multiplex PCR; TCRdb's copy keeps in-frame clones and lacks some. Of roughly 360,000 clones listed, 80% to 85% are singletons. This CDR3 is built from 13 residues. Trimming cost V 5 bases and J 10 bases; bases outside gene matches: 7. Germline assignment: CDR1 MNHEY and CDR2 SVGAGI. Individuals aged about 18 to 90 years were recruited from some 26 US areas. Clinical histories supplied by participants themselves formed the basis of cohort assignment. The sequenced material came from PBMCs or T cells enriched from blood (not recorded which). The source of this sequence is a woman in her 50s who had recovered from COVID-19. The chain has TRBV6-5 and TRBJ1-4; 7 bases are a match to TRBD1. CDR3 DNA sequence: TGTGCCAGCAGTACGACAGGGCTCGGAAAACTGTTTTTT. This codes for CASSTTGLGKLFF.